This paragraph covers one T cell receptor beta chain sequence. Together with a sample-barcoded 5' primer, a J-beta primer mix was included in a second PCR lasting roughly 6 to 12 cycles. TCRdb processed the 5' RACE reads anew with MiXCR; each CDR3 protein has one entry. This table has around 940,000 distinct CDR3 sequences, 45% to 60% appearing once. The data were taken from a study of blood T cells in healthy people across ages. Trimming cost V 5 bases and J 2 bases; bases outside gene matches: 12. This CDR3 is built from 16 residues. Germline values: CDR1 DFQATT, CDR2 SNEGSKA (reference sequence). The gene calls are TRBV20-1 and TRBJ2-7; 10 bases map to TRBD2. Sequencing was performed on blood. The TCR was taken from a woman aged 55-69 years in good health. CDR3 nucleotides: TGCAGTGCTGAACTTCCTACTAGCGGGGCCCCCTACGAGCAGTACTTC. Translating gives CSAELPTSGAPYEQYF.